This is a list of T cell receptor beta chains from one sample in a study of CD8 T cells in ankylosing spondylitis. TCRdb reanalysed the 5' RACE reads using MiXCR and keeps one entry per CDR3 protein. This table has tens of thousands of distinct CDR3 sequences, around 6% appearing once. The specimen sequenced was blood, either unsorted or a sorted T cell fraction (not recorded which). These receptors were taken from a male donor with ankylosing spondylitis or in good health (not recorded which). Each CDR3 is given with its conserved first and last residue. Only some rows state a clone size, as once, few, many or a class for expanded clones.

cdr3_aa,clone_size,j_call,v_call
CASSLLRGTYNEQFF,many,TRBJ2-1,TRBV28
CASSSDPTQGLYEQYF,many,TRBJ2-7,TRBV5-1
CASSVSGSSYNEQFF,many,TRBJ2-1,TRBV5-1
CSVAGQGARTDTQYF,NA,TRBJ2-3,TRBV29-1
CASSFLNEQFF,many,TRBJ2-1,TRBV27
CASSLGGDGDIPLHF,many,TRBJ1-6,TRBV28
CASSLRRDYGYTF,many,TRBJ1-2,TRBV6-6
CASSLAQGTPYEQYF,many,TRBJ2-7,TRBV7-6
CASGDIQETQYF,many,TRBJ2-5,TRBV25-1
CASSQGYEQFF,many,TRBJ2-1,TRBV4-1
CASRSDPGQGYSEQYF,few,TRBJ2-7,TRBV5-1
CASSLDYLSGNGYTF,many,TRBJ1-2,TRBV7-2
CASSLGLAGGDKFF,many,TRBJ2-1,TRBV28
CASSVDSSSYNEQFF,many,TRBJ2-1,TRBV5-4
CASSLGQGTYGYTF,many,TRBJ1-2,TRBV5-1
CASSGSFPASKLGMGYGAFF,many,TRBJ2-1,TRBV27
CASRQTGGTNEQFF,many,TRBJ2-1,TRBV3-1
CASSQWTSSTDTQYF,few,TRBJ2-3,TRBV11-2
CASGAMTGGAETQYF,many,TRBJ2-5,TRBV5-1
CASSVRVLGDEQYF,medium-sized,TRBJ2-7,TRBV9
CASSLVGEQYF,many,TRBJ2-7,TRBV7-8
CASSQDPTETNQPQHF,many,TRBJ1-5,TRBV4-1